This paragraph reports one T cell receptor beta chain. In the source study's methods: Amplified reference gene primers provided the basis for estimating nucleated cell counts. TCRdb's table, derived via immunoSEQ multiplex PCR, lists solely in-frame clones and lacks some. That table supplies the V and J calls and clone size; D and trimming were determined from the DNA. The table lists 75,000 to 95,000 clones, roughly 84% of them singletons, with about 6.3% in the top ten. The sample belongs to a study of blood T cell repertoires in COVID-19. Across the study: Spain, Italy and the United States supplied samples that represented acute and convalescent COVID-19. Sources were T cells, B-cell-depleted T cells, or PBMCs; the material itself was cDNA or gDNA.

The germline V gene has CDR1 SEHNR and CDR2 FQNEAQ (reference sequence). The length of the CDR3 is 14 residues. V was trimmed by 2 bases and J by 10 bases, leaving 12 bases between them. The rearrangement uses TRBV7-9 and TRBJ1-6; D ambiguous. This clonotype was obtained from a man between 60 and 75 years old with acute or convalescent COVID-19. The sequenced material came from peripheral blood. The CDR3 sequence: CASSLIPGGSPLHF. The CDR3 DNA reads TGTGCCAGCAGCTTAATTCCTGGAGGATCACCCCTCCACTTT.